These T cell receptor beta chains were read from a single sample in a study of T cells in Graves' hyperthyroidism and ophthalmopathy. TCRdb re-derived calls from the multiplex PCR reads in MiXCR, one entry per CDR3 protein. Of hundreds of thousands of distinct CDR3 sequences in the sample, about 45% were seen once. Sequenced material: peripheral blood or thyroid tissue (not recorded which). The receptor source for this set is an adult man with Graves' disease, either hyperthyroidism or ophthalmopathy (not recorded which). The CDR3 runs from the conserved cysteine through the conserved F or W. A D gene is named only where the DNA matches it firmly. Only part of the rows carry a size: once, few, many, or a class if the clone is expanded.

v_gene	abundance	j_gene	d_gene	CDR3nt	CDR3aa
TRBV2	.	TRBJ1-2	.	TGTGCCATCAGTGAACCGGACAGCCTCGTCTATGGCTACACCTTC	CAISEPDSLVYGYTF
TRBV20-1	.	TRBJ2-7	TRBD1	TGCAGTGCACTGGACAGGACCTCCTACGAGCAGTACTTC	CSALDRTSYEQYF
TRBV12-3/TRBV12-4	many	TRBJ1-6	.	TGTGCCAGCAGTTTATCCCCTGGGCAGGGGCACCACTTT	CASSLSPGQGHHF
TRBV20-1	.	TRBJ1-2	.	TGCAGTGCTAGAGATCCCAGGAAAGCTAACTATGGCTACACCTTC	CSARDPRKANYGYTF
TRBV29-1	.	TRBJ1-2	.	TGCAGCGTCACCACGGGGCTAAATGGCTACACCTTC	CSVTTGLNGYTF
TRBV5-1	.	TRBJ2-2	TRBD1	TGCGCCAGCAGCTTAGACGGGACAGGGGGGAAGAACACCGGGGAGCTGTTTTTT	CASSLDGTGGKNTGELFF
TRBV11-2	.	TRBJ1-4	.	TGTGCCAGCAGGGGTTACAGGGCTACTAATGAAAAACTGTTTTTT	CASRGYRATNEKLFF
TRBV12-3/TRBV12-4	many	TRBJ1-1	.	TGTGCCAGCAGATGGCTAGGGGACACTGAAGCTTTCTTT	CASRWLGDTEAFF
TRBV20-1	.	TRBJ1-4	TRBD1	TGCAGTGCTAGGGGGACAGACGCTGCTAATGAAAAACTGTTTTTT	CSARGTDAANEKLFF
TRBV15	.	TRBJ1-1	.	TGTGCCAGCAGTGAAGGGACACCCGCCACTGAAGCTTTCTTT	CASSEGTPATEAFF
TRBV2	many	TRBJ2-7	.	TGTGCCAGCGCGAGCTACGAGCAGTACTTC	CASASYEQYF
TRBV20-1	few	TRBJ1-2	TRBD1	TGCAGTGCTCTGACAGGGACACGGGGTGGCTACACCTTC	CSALTGTRGGYTF
TRBV19	.	TRBJ1-6	.	TGTGCCAGTAATCAACAGGGTTTTGCTGTACCCCTCCACTTT	CASNQQGFAVPLHF
TRBV9	few	TRBJ1-1	.	TGTGCCAGCAGCGGATCCGGGACAACTAACACTGAAGCTTTCTTT	CASSGSGTTNTEAFF
TRBV7-9	few	TRBJ2-7	.	TGTGCCAGCAGCCCCGAAAGACCTGAGCTTGGGGAGCAGTACTTC	CASSPERPELGEQYF
TRBV24-1	.	TRBJ2-2	.	TGTGCCACCATGGCGGACGGAGGGGGCTCCGGGGAGCTGTTTTTT	CATMADGGGSGELFF
TRBV7-9	.	TRBJ1-6	TRBD1	TGTGCCAGCAGCTTAGAGTCGACAGGGGGTGTCTCACCCCTCCACTTT	CASSLESTGGVSPLHF
TRBV7-6	.	TRBJ2-5	TRBD1	TGTGCCAGCAGCTTCCGGGACAGGACCCAAGAGACCCAGTACTTC	CASSFRDRTQETQYF
TRBV2	.	TRBJ2-7	TRBD1	TGTGCCAGCAGAGCCGGGACAGCTAGTTACGAGCAGTACTTC	CASRAGTASYEQYF
TRBV20-1	.	TRBJ2-5	.	TGCAGTGCTAAGGACAGACGATTCCAAGAGACCCAGTACTTC	CSAKDRRFQETQYF
TRBV12-3/TRBV12-4	.	TRBJ2-5	.	TGTGCCATCAGTTACTCGGTCCTACCTATCCTCCTGGAAGAGACCCAGTACTTC	CAISYSVLPILLEETQYF
TRBV25-1	many	TRBJ2-2	.	TGTGCCAGCACTAAGGCCGGGGAGCTGTTTTTT	CASTKAGELFF
TRBV20-1	.	TRBJ2-5	.	TGCAGTGCTAATGGGGGAAGGAATGGGACCCAAGAGACCCAGTACTTC	CSANGGRNGTQETQYF
TRBV29-1	.	TRBJ2-2	TRBD2	TGCAGCGCAGTAGCGGGGGGGACCGGGGAGCTGTTTTTT	CSAVAGGTGELFF
TRBV12-3/TRBV12-4	few	TRBJ1-1	.	TGTGCCAGCCAGGGGCCGCCGACGGACACTGAAGCTTTCTTT	CASQGPPTDTEAFF
TRBV19	.	TRBJ1-2	.	TGTGCCAGTAGGCCCTCAATCGGGACGGGTTATGGCTACACCTTC	CASRPSIGTGYGYTF
TRBV14	many	TRBJ1-4	.	TGTGCCAGCAGCCTTAACAAGGGACTAAATGAAAAACTGTTTTTT	CASSLNKGLNEKLFF
TRBV9	few	TRBJ2-5	TRBD2	TGTGCCAGCAGTGTAACTAGCGGGGGGCTTCAAGAGACCCAGTACTTC	CASSVTSGGLQETQYF
TRBV7-9	once	TRBJ1-4	TRBD1	TGTGCCAGCAGCTTCTCCCGACAGGGCATATCCAATGAAAAACTGTTTTTT	CASSFSRQGISNEKLFF
TRBV9	.	TRBJ1-1	.	TGTGCCAGCAGCGTAGCCACGGGGACGATCACTGAAGCTTTCTTT	CASSVATGTITEAFF
TRBV7-3	.	TRBJ1-2	TRBD1	TGTGCCAGCAGCTTCTTTCCCAGGGGGAGTGACTATGGCTACACCTTC	CASSFFPRGSDYGYTF
TRBV15	.	TRBJ1-4	TRBD1	TGTGCCACCAGCAGTTACCCGAGGACAGGGCGAAATGAAAAACTGTTTTTT	CATSSYPRTGRNEKLFF
TRBV20-1	.	TRBJ2-5	.	TGCAGTGCCACCGGGACGGAGACCCAGTACTTC	CSATGTETQYF
TRBV2	.	TRBJ1-5	.	TGTGCCAGCCAAACGGGACTCACGGTTGGAGGCAATCAGCCCCAGCATTTT	CASQTGLTVGGNQPQHF
TRBV29-1	.	TRBJ1-1	.	TGCAGCGTTCTTGTAACCACGGGTTTATGGGCCCAGGCTTTCTTT	CSVLVTTGLWAQAFF
TRBV5-6	many	TRBJ1-6	.	TGTGCCAGCAGCCCCCTCGGCTCACCCCTCCACTTT	CASSPLGSPLHF
TRBV20-1	.	TRBJ2-2	.	TGCAGTGCTGGCCAGGACACCGGGGAGCTGTTTTTT	CSAGQDTGELFF
TRBV12-3/TRBV12-4	.	TRBJ2-5	.	TGTGCCAGCAGTCGTGGGTCACCCCCAGAGACCCAGTACTTC	CASSRGSPPETQYF
TRBV15	many	TRBJ2-7	TRBD1	TGTGCCACCAGCAAGGTGCAGGGGGTATCCTACGAGCAGTACTTC	CATSKVQGVSYEQYF
TRBV5-1	few	TRBJ1-2	TRBD1	TGCGCCAGCAGCTTGGCCGAGACAGGGGGCCGCTATGGCTACACCTTC	CASSLAETGGRYGYTF
TRBV12-3/TRBV12-4	few	TRBJ1-2	.	TGTGCCAGCAGCAGCAGGGGTCTCAGTCACTATGGCTACACCTTC	CASSSRGLSHYGYTF
TRBV7-6	.	TRBJ1-6	TRBD1	TGTGCCAGCCCAACAGGGACAGGGGAGGATTCACCCCTCCACTTT	CASPTGTGEDSPLHF
TRBV29-1	.	TRBJ2-7	.	TGCAGCTTAGGCCCGGGGCCAGCTTACGAGCAGTACTTC	CSLGPGPAYEQYF
TRBV10-3	once	TRBJ1-4	.	TGTGCCATCAGTGACTTGGGGAATGAAAAACTGTTTTTT	CAISDLGNEKLFF
TRBV7-4	.	TRBJ1-1	TRBD1	TGTGCCAGCAGCTTAGTCGGCTCTCCAAACCAGGGGGGAGGCACTGAAGCTTTCTTT	CASSLVGSPNQGGGTEAFF
TRBV11-1	.	TRBJ1-1	.	TGTGCCAGCAGCTTCCGGGGTGAAGCTTTCTTT	CASSFRGEAFF
TRBV2	few	TRBJ1-5	TRBD1	TGTGCCAGCAGGGGACAGGTCTTCAATCAGCCCCAGCATTTT	CASRGQVFNQPQHF
TRBV5-1	.	TRBJ1-1	.	TGCGCCAGCAGCTCTCAGGTGGGGACTGAAGCTTTCTTT	CASSSQVGTEAFF
TRBV2	many	TRBJ1-2	TRBD1	TGTGCCAGCAGTACAGGGGGCCGGAGGACTAACTATGGCTACACCTTC	CASSTGGRRTNYGYTF
TRBV24-1	many	TRBJ2-2	.	TGTGCCACCAGTGAACTCTCGAACACCGGGGAGCTGTTTTTT	CATSELSNTGELFF
TRBV7-3	.	TRBJ1-6	.	TGTGCCAGCAGTTTCTTCAGGGAGGTAGCACCCCTCCACTTT	CASSFFREVAPLHF
TRBV20-1	.	TRBJ1-2	.	TGCAGTGCTATCCAACGGGCGGGCTACTATGGCTACACCTTC	CSAIQRAGYYGYTF
TRBV12-3/TRBV12-4	.	TRBJ2-7	.	TGTGCCAGCAGTTATCGGGACGGACCCTACGAGCAGTACTTC	CASSYRDGPYEQYF